This T cell receptor beta chain was sequenced for a study of blood T cell repertoires in COVID-19. On the study more broadly: Sites in the United States, Italy and Spain provided acute and convalescent COVID-19 samples. The analysed material was cDNA or gDNA that came from T cells, B-cell-depleted T cells, or PBMCs.

Method: immunoSEQ multiplex PCR; TCRdb's copy keeps in-frame clones and lacks some. The table includes some 270,000 clones, about 80% detected once. There are 13 residues in the CDR3. Trimming took 7 bases from V and 2 from J, leaving 13 bases between them. Per germline, CDR1 SGHNT and CDR2 YYREEE (reference sequence). The sequence was obtained from a person aged 70 to 80 with COVID-19, enrolled during active disease. The gene calls are TRBV5-4 and TRBJ2-7, with unresolved D. The sequenced material came from peripheral blood. In DNA, the CDR3 is TGTGCCAGCGGATCTTTTACTACCTACGAGCAGTACTTC. Translation gives CASGSFTTYEQYF.